Each of the 11 T cell receptor beta chains below was sequenced from the same sample in a study of cytomegalovirus exposure and HLA in healthy donors. PCR employed 60 Vbeta and 13 Jbeta primers. Measured with immunoSEQ multiplex PCR; TCRdb has only the in-frame clones, and not every one. The repertoire includes more than 95,000 clones, roughly 70% of them detected once, and about 1.6% sits in the top ten. What was sequenced was PBMCs. These receptors came from a woman between 18 and 29 years old in good health and CMV-seronegative.

This clone was seen only a few times. The rearrangement links TRBV10-1 to TRBJ2-3; 7 bases are a match to TRBD2. CDR1 is WNHNN and CDR2 is SYGVQD in the germline V gene (reference sequence). V lost 8 bases, J lost 1 base, and 18 bases stayed unmatched. The CDR3 consists of 18 residues. The CDR3 DNA is TGCGCCAGCTGGGACTATCCCGATTCCGGGCCACGCACAGATACGCAGTATTTT. Amino acids: CASWDYPDSGPRTDTQYF.

The genes are TRBV28 and TRBJ1-2; D possibly corresponds to TRBD1 (5 bases). Germline V gives CDR1 MDHEN, CDR2 SYDVKM. This CDR3 has 13 amino acids. Trimming took 6 bases from V and 8 from J, leaving 16 bases between them. CDR3 protein: CASSLTREGGYTF. CDR3 DNA: TGTGCCAGCAGCCTTACCAGGGAGGGGGGCTACACCTTC.

This clone was seen only a few times. The V call is TRBV6-5, the J call TRBJ1-5; 9 positions match TRBD1. This CDR3 comprises 15 residues. Losses at the gene ends were 5 bases for V and 2 bases for J; bases not matched to a gene: 4. Germline V gene sequence: CDR1 MNHEY, CDR2 SVGAGI. The CDR3 DNA follows: TGTGCCAGCAGTCGGACAGGGGCCGGCAATCAGCCCCAGCATTTT. This gives the protein CASSRTGAGNQPQHF.

The chain links TRBV2 to TRBJ1-1, with a possible D match to TRBD1 (5 bases). The germline V gene encodes CDR1 SNHLY and CDR2 FYNNEI. The CDR3 is 14 residues long. Trimming pared 6 bases from V and 0 bases from J, leaving 11 bases between. The DNA for the CDR3 is TGTGCCAGCAGCCAGGGCGCCCTGAACACTGAAGCTTTCTTT. This gives the protein CASSQGALNTEAFF.

This clone was observed a few times. The same CDR3 is also encoded by other DNA sequences in this sample. V usage is TRBV2 and J usage is TRBJ2-7, with a possible D match to TRBD2 (7 bases). CDR3 length: 14 amino acids. CDR1 is SNHLY, CDR2 FYNNEI, per germline. The germline V and J ends were trimmed by 6 bases and 1 base, with 13 bases remaining between them. The CDR3 protein is CASRTGGLSYEQYF. CDR3 bases: TGTGCCAGCAGGACGGGGGGCCTATCCTACGAGCAGTACTTC.

This chain uses TRBV5-1 with TRBJ1-2; D may be TRBD1 (5 bases). Germline V gives CDR1 SGHRS, CDR2 YFSETQ. The CDR3 totals 14 residues. V was trimmed by 2 bases and J by 2 bases, leaving 10 bases between them. This CDR3 is CASSFGGENYGYTF. As DNA, the CDR3 is TGCGCCAGCAGCTTTGGAGGGGAGAACTATGGCTACACCTTC.

The chain combines TRBV29-1 with TRBJ2-7; 12 bases are shared with TRBD1. CDR3 length equals 13 residues. J was trimmed by 7 bases and V by 6 bases; bases with no gene match: 7. Germline V lookup: CDR1 SQVTM, CDR2 ANQGSEA. CDR3 in DNA: TGCAGCGTGGGGGGACAGGGGGCGAGTGAGCAGTACTTC. Translating it yields CSVGGQGASEQYF.

This clone appeared once. V usage is TRBV18 and J usage is TRBJ2-5; 9 bases align to TRBD2. Germline values: CDR1 KGHSH, CDR2 LQKENI. The V and J ends lost 6 bases and 4 bases, in that order; junction bases with no gene match: 21. The CDR3 has 19 amino acids. Here the CDR3 DNA reads TGTGCCAGCTCTCTAAGCCCCCTAGCGGGGAAAAGAGGGCGAGAGACCCAGTACTTC. Translated: CASSLSPLAGKRGRETQYF.

J is TRBJ2-1 and V is TRBV5-1, with 10 bases fitting TRBD2. The CDR3 is made up of 14 amino acids. Germline V gene sequence: CDR1 SGHRS, CDR2 YFSETQ. V gave up 2 bases and J gave up 6 bases; unmatched junction bases: 2. In nucleotides, the CDR3 is TGCGCCAGCAGCTTAGCGGGGGGGGTCAATGAGCAGTTCTTC. It is translated as CASSLAGGVNEQFF.

This chain joins TRBV5-1 and TRBJ1-1; perhaps TRBD1 as D (6 bases). Trimming removed 5 bases at V and 0 bases at J, with 11 bases between. In germline, CDR1 is SGHRS, CDR2 YFSETQ. The CDR3 covers 14 residues. The CDR3 bases are TGCGCCAGCAGTGGTGACAGGTTGAACACTGAAGCTTTCTTT. As protein: CASSGDRLNTEAFF.

The chain uses TRBV15 and TRBJ2-6, with TRBD1 matching over 8 bases. This CDR3 has 15 residues. The germline gives CDR1 LNHNV, CDR2 YYDKDF (reference sequence). V shed 3 bases, J shed 2 bases, and the junction held 0 bases outside the gene matches. The CDR3 nucleotides are TGTGCCACCAGCAGCAGGGGGCCTGGGGCCAACGTCCTGACTTTC. It yields the protein CATSSRGPGANVLTF.